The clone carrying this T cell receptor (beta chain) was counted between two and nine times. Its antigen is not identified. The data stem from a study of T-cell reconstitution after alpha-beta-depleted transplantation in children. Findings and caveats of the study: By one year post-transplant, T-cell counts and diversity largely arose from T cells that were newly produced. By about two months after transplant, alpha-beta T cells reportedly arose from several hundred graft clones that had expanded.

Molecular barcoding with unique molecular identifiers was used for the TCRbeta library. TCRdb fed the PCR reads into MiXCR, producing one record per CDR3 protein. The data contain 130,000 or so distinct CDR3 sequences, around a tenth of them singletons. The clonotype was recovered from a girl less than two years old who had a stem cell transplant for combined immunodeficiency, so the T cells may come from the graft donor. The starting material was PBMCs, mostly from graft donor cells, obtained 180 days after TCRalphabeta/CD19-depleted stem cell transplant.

The CDR3, as DNA: TGTGCCAGCGCAAGCCATTTCCGGCAGGGGGCTCGATCCTACGAGCAGTACTTC. It is translated as CASASHFRQGARSYEQYF. This rearrangement joins TRBV6-2 or TRBV6-3 to TRBJ2-7; 8 bases line up with TRBD1. V lost 8 bases, J lost 1 base, and 19 bases stayed unmatched. The germline CDR1 and CDR2 sequences are MNHEY and SVGEGT. The CDR3 is 18 residues long.